The present T cell receptor beta chain was sequenced within a study of cytomegalovirus exposure and HLA in healthy donors. Study-level information: Earlier sequencing of about 179 million T cells yielded fewer than 140 million unique TCR beta sequences.

The CDR3 extends over 17 amino acids. Trimming took 2 bases from V and 7 from J; bases not matched to a gene: 13. Germline loops: CDR1 SGHVS, CDR2 FQNEAQ. Points from the study as a whole: The authors enumerated 180 or so TCR beta chains as linked to cytomegalovirus.

This clone was seen just once. The antigen is not known. Primers: 60 Vbeta forward and 13 Jbeta reverse. The method was immunoSEQ multiplex PCR; TCRdb's version includes in-frame clones alone and lacks a portion of them. The profile shows about 150,000 clones, approximately 77% of them singletons. The sequencing input was PBMCs. The TCR was taken from a man between 18 and 29 years old in good health and CMV-seronegative. The V and J genes are TRBV7-8 and TRBJ1-4, with 7 bases fitting TRBD1. The CDR3 DNA sequence: TGTGCCAGCAGCTTATCCCCGCCAGGAGCAGGGGGTGAAAAACTGTTTTTT. Translation gives CASSLSPPGAGGEKLFF. Drawing the rest from reference TRBV7-8 and TRBJ1-4, the complete variable domain is GAGVSQSPRYKVAKRGQDVALRCDPISGHVSLFWYQQALGQGPEFLTYFQNEAQLDKSGLPSDRFFAERPEGSVSTLKIQRTQQEDSAVYLCASSLSPPGAGGEKLFFGSGTQLSVL.